This T cell receptor (beta chain) came from a study of glioma-infiltrating T cells after dendritic cell vaccination. The wider study: Treatment, given 2003 to 2012, was autologous tumor lysate-pulsed dendritic cell vaccination. At biweekly intervals, patients got three intradermal dendritic cell vaccine injections.

The germline CDR1 and CDR2 sequences are SGHNT and YENEEA. The ends were cut back, 1 base at V and 2 bases at J, with 15 bases in the middle. The CDR3 is made up of 17 amino acids. The protocol was immunoSEQ multiplex PCR, while the TCRdb copy is restricted to in-frame clones and leaves out a portion. Of roughly 85,000 clones listed, 85% are singletons. In the case of this clone: Its antigen is as yet unknown.

Study-level findings and limits: Higher TCR clonality did not directly relate to longer survival. Estimated pretreatment TIL content predicted outcome after dendritic cell vaccination.

Time point indicated: after dendritic cell vaccination, including at tumor progression/relapse. The sequencing used blood, collected after dendritic cell vaccination. This TCR came from a human donor with glioblastoma. This chain connects TRBV11-3 to TRBJ2-1; a possible D gene is TRBD2 (6 bases). Written as DNA, the CDR3 is TGTGCCAGCAGCTTAGTAGCGGCCGGGGTACCCTACAATGAGCAGTTCTTC. Translating it yields CASSLVAAGVPYNEQFF.